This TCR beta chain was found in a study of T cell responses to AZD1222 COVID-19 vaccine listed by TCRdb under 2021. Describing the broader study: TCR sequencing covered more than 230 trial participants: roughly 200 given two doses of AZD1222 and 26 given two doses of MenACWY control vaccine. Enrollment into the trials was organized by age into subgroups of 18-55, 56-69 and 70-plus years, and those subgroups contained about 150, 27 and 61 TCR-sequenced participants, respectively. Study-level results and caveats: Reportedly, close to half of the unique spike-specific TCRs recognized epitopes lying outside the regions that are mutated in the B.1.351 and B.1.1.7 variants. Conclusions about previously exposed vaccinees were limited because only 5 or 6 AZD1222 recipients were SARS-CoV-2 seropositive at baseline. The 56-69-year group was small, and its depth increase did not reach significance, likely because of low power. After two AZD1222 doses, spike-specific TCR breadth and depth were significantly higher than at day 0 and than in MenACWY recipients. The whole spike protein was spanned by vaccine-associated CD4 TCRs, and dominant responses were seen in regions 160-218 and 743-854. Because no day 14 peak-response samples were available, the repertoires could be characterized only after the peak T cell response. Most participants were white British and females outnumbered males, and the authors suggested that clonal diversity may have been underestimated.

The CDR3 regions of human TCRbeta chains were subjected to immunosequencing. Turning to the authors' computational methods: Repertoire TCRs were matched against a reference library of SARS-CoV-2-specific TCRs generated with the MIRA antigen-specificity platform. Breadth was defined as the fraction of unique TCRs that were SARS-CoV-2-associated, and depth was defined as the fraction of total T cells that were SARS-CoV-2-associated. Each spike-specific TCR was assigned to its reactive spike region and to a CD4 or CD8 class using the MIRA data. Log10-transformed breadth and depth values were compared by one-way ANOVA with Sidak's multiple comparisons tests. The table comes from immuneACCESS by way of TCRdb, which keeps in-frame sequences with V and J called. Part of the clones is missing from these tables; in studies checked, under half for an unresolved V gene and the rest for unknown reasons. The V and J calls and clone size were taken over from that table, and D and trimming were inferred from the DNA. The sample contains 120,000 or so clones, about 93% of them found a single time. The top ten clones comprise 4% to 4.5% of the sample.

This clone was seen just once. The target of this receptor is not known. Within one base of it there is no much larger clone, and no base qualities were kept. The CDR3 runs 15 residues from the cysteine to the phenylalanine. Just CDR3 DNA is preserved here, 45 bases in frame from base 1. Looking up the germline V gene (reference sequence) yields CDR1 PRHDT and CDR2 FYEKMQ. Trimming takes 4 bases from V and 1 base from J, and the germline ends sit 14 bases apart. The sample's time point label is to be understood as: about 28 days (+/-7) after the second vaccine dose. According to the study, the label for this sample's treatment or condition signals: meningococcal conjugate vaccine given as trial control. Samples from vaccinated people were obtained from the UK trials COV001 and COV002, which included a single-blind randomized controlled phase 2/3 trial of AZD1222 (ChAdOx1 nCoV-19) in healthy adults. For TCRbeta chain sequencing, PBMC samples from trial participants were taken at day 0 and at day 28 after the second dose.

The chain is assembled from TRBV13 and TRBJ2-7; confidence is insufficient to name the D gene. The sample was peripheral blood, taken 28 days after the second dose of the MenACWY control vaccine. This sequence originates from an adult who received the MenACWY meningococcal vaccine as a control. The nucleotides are TGTGCCAGCAGCTCGTCTAAGCGTACTTCCTACGAGCAGTACTTC. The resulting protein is CASSSSKRTSYEQYF.